Shown below are 5 T cell receptor beta chains from a single sample sequenced in a study of cytomegalovirus exposure and HLA in healthy donors. PCR amplification relied on 60 Vbeta primers (plus 13 Jbeta primers). Method: immunoSEQ multiplex PCR; TCRdb's copy keeps in-frame clones and lacks some. Its table records tens of thousands of clones. Specimen: PBMCs. The source is a man between 50 and 59 years old in good health and CMV-seropositive.

The chain is built from TRBV11-1 and TRBJ2-5; 12 bases line up with TRBD2. This CDR3 is 16 amino acids long. CDR1 and CDR2 (germline): SGHAT, FQDESV (reference sequence). Trimming at V came to 1 base and at J to 1 base, leaving 1 base not matched to a gene. The CDR3 nucleotides read TGTGCCAGCAGCTTAGGACTAGCGGGAGCCCAAGAGACCCAGTACTTC. Translated, it gives CASSLGLAGAQETQYF. The entire variable domain, with the rest obtained from reference TRBV11-1 and TRBJ2-5, is as follows: EAEVAQSPRYKITEKSQAVAFWCDPISGHATLYWYRQILGQGPELLVQFQDESVVDDSQLPKDRFSAERLKGVDSTLKIQPAELGDSAMYLCASSLGLAGAQETQYFGPGTRLLVL.

V usage is TRBV5-4 and J usage is TRBJ1-1; 8 nucleotides match TRBD1. Germline V lookup: CDR1 SGHNT, CDR2 YYREEE (reference sequence). The V segment lost 0 bases and the J segment 3 bases; nucleotides outside the gene matches: 4. The CDR3 contains 15 residues. The DNA of the CDR3 is TGTGCCAGCAGCTTGGCCGCGACAGGGGACACTGAAGCTTTCTTT. Translating it yields CASSLAATGDTEAFF.

The chain carries TRBV7-3 and TRBJ2-1; tentatively, D is TRBD2 (6 bases). Trimming removed 1 base at V and 8 bases at J, with 12 bases between. The CDR3 sequence is 14 residues long. The germline V gene encodes CDR1 SGHTA and CDR2 FQGTGA. The CDR3 is CASSLIPGSYEQFF. For the CDR3, the DNA is TGTGCCAGCAGCTTAATCCCCGGGAGTTATGAGCAGTTCTTC. The full variable domain, in which reference TRBV7-3 and TRBJ2-1 provide the parts outside the CDR3, is GAGVSQTPSNKVTEKGKYVELRCDPISGHTALYWYRQSLGQGPEFLIYFQGTGAADDSGLPNDRFFAVRPEGSVSTLKIQRTERGDSAVYLCASSLIPGSYEQFFGPGTRLTVL.

The DNA of the CDR3 is TGCGCCAGCAGCCCGGGACAGAGCACAGATACGCAGTATTTT. The encoded protein is CASSPGQSTDTQYF. V usage is TRBV5-1 and J usage is TRBJ2-3; 7 bases agree with TRBD1. Germline V lookup: CDR1 SGHRS, CDR2 YFSETQ. The CDR3 spans 14 residues. With V trimmed by 4 bases and J by 0 bases, 2 bases remained unmatched.

This chain links TRBV10-3 with TRBJ2-5, with TRBD1 matching over 12 bases. Trimming took 0 bases from V and 5 from J; bases not matched to a gene: 7. This CDR3 contains 17 residues. CDR1 and CDR2 from the germline V gene are ENHRY and SYGVKD. As DNA, the CDR3 is TGTGCCATCAGTGAGTCGTTAGGGACAGGGGGCGCCGAGACCCAGTACTTC. Translating gives CAISESLGTGGAETQYF.